The TCR beta chain described here comes from a study of graft-versus-host responses after intestinal transplantation. Across the study: Each recipient received a multivisceral, liver-intestinal, or isolated intestinal graft.

Study results and caveats: The authors found GvH clones in recipient marrow, some appearing first in ileum or blood. An association linked early post-transplant HvG declines with peak circulating GvH clone levels.

Using immunoSEQ multiplex PCR, the repertoire was profiled, and TCRdb retains in-frame clones only, with some absent. Counted here are some 4,400 clones, approximately 70% occurring once; the ten biggest clones make up more than 7.5%. With respect to this clone: The antigen is undetermined.

Graft tissue was processed to release intraepithelial and lamina propria lymphocytes. The V gene's germline CDR1 is MNHEY and CDR2 SMNVEV (reference sequence). V gave up 6 bases and J gave up 2 bases; unmatched junction bases: 4. This CDR3 is 15 amino acids long. The clonotype comes from a human patient who received an intestinal transplant, so some T cells may come from the graft donor. Material: ileum tissue, obtained 17 days after transplant. The chain employs TRBV27 and TRBJ2-7; 13 bases agree with TRBD2. The CDR3 DNA sequence: TGTGCCAGCAGCCAAACTAGCGGGGGGGCCTACGAGCAGTACGTC. Its protein is CASSQTSGGAYEQYV.